Shown below are 32 T cell receptor beta chains from a single sample sequenced in a study of identical twins. TCRdb itself ran the 5' RACE reads through MiXCR, one entry per CDR3 protein. Seen here are about 570,000 distinct CDR3 sequences, around a tenth observed once, and the top ten hold under 3.5%. The same data also contributed to another study, on yellow fever vaccine responses in identical twins.

The sequenced sample was PBMCs. These TCRs come from a woman aged 18-35 years in good health.

The chain recombines TRBV7-6 with TRBJ2-1; D might be TRBD2 (6 bases). This CDR3 spans 17 amino acids. Germline V gene lookup returns CDR1 SGHVS and CDR2 FNYEAQ. V was shortened by 1 base and J by 0 bases, with 13 bases between the two germline ends. CDR3 DNA: TGTGCCAGCAGCTTAGTCCCCGACGGGGGCTCCTACAATGAGCAGTTCTTC. It encodes CASSLVPDGGSYNEQFF.

This rearrangement joins TRBV14 to TRBJ2-1; 7 nucleotides align to TRBD2. The V and J ends lost 6 bases and 4 bases, in that order; junction bases with no gene match: 3. Germline lookup yields CDR1 SGHDN and CDR2 FVKESK. The CDR3 length is 13 residues. This chain's CDR3 is CASRPSGYNEQFF. Here the CDR3 DNA reads TGTGCCAGCAGGCCTAGCGGTTACAATGAGCAGTTCTTC. Combining the CDR3 with reference TRBV14 and TRBJ2-1 gives the whole variable domain EAGVTQFPSHSVIEKGQTVTLRCDPISGHDNLYWYRRVMGKEIKFLLHFVKESKQDESGMPNNRFLAERTGGTYSTLKVQPAELEDSGVYFCASRPSGYNEQFFGPGTRLTVL.

This clonotype was seen a few times. A read error may account for a junction end that differs from germline. The chain links TRBV29-1 to TRBJ1-2; no clear D. Germline V gives CDR1 SQVTM, CDR2 ANQGSEA. The length of the CDR3 is 11 residues. CDR3: CSVVSTPPGVF. CDR3 DNA: TGCAGCGTTGTTAGTACCCCACCGGGAGTTTTC.

This clonotype was seen only a few times. The chain recombines TRBV5-1 with TRBJ2-7; 12 bases fit TRBD1. The V gene end was trimmed by 3 bases and the J gene end by 0 bases; junction bases not matched to a gene: 7. The CDR3 is 17 amino acids. Germline assignment: CDR1 SGHRS and CDR2 YFSETQ. CDR3: CASSSFGGQGASYEQYF. In nucleotides, the CDR3 is TGCGCCAGCAGCTCCTTCGGGGGACAGGGGGCCTCCTACGAGCAGTACTTC. Using reference TRBV5-1 and TRBJ2-7 for the parts outside the CDR3, the full variable domain is KAGVTQTPRYLIKTRGQQVTLSCSPISGHRSVSWYQQTPGQGLQFLFEYFSETQRNKGNFPGRFSGRQFSNSRSEMNVSTLELGDSALYLCASSSFGGQGASYEQYFGPGTRLTVT.

This clonotype was picked up many times. This sequence joins TRBV9 and TRBJ2-2; D is perhaps TRBD2 (6 bases). V lost 2 bases to trimming and J lost 4 bases, with 12 bases between them. Germline V gene lookup returns CDR1 SGDLS and CDR2 YYNGEE. There are 15 residues in the CDR3. CDR3 sequence (DNA): TGTGCCAGCAGCGTCGGGGGAAAGCCCACCGGGGAGCTGTTTTTT. As protein: CASSVGGKPTGELFF.

The V and J genes are TRBV9 and TRBJ2-3, with TRBD2 identical over 7 bases. Germline V CDR1 and CDR2: SGDLS, YYNGEE. V dropped 0 bases and J dropped 2; count of bases not matched to a gene: 9. The CDR3 loop spans 17 amino acids. The CDR3 DNA sequence: TGTGCCAGCAGCGTAGTAAGAGGGACTACCTCCACAGATACGCAGTATTTT. Translating gives CASSVVRGTTSTDTQYF.

This clonotype was observed a handful of times. J is TRBJ2-2 and V is TRBV29-1; D call uncertain. Trimming left V 4 bases short and J 1 base short, with 7 bases between. Germline lookup yields CDR1 SQVTM and CDR2 ANQGSEA. This CDR3 is 13 amino acids long. The CDR3 DNA sequence: TGCAGCGTTGGTGAAGTGAACACCGGGGAGCTGTTTTTT. Residues: CSVGEVNTGELFF.

V gene TRBV6-2 or TRBV6-3 combines with J gene TRBJ2-1, with 7 bases fitting TRBD2. The length of the CDR3 is 17 residues. Germline V gene sequence: CDR1 MNHEY, CDR2 SVGEGT. The junction had 16 bases not matched to a gene; V was cut back by 5 bases and J by 6 bases. Written as DNA, the CDR3 is TGTGCCAGCAGTCCCCTACCGACTAGCTTTTTGGGCAATGAGCAGTTCTTC. It translates to CASSPLPTSFLGNEQFF.

This clonotype was counted only a few times. The J gene is TRBJ2-3, the V gene TRBV11-2; D uncertain. Germline loops: CDR1 SGHAT, CDR2 FQNNGV. This CDR3 has 14 amino acids. V gave up 0 bases and J gave up 6 bases, with 10 bases separating them. The CDR3 here is CASSLDGPSDTQYF. DNA of the CDR3: TGTGCCAGCAGCTTAGACGGGCCGTCGGATACGCAGTATTTT.

This clonotype was seen ten or more times. The V gene is TRBV4-1, the J gene TRBJ2-7, with unresolved D. In germline, CDR1 is MGHRA, CDR2 YSYEKL. The CDR3 sequence is 16 residues long. V lost 3 bases, J lost 0 bases, and 15 bases lay in between. The CDR3 nucleotides read TGCGCCAGCAGCCAGAGGTGGGAAGGCCCCTCCTACGAGCAGTACTTC. Residues: CASSQRWEGPSYEQYF.

This clonotype came up a few times. V gene TRBV12-3 or TRBV12-4 combines with J gene TRBJ2-7, with a possible D match to TRBD2 (6 bases). Trimming stripped 6 bases from V and 7 bases from J, with 19 bases between. This CDR3 has 14 residues. CDR3 region: CASRLSGGNLEQYF. For the CDR3, the DNA is TGTGCCAGCAGACTCTCCGGCGGGAACTTAGAGCAGTACTTC.

This clonotype was detected ten times or more. V is TRBV20-1 and J is TRBJ2-3, with D maybe TRBD2 (6 bases). Germline V gives CDR1 DFQATT, CDR2 SNEGSKA (reference sequence). V was shortened by 7 bases and J by 1 base, with 12 bases between the two germline ends. The CDR3 is made up of 13 amino acids. The CDR3 nucleotides are TGCAGTGGGGGCGGAGGGCGCACAGATACGCAGTATTTT. Translated: CSGGGGRTDTQYF.

This clonotype was found a few times. The V call is TRBV7-2, the J call TRBJ2-5; 12 bases line up with TRBD2. This CDR3 region has 16 residues. Germline CDR1 SGHTA, CDR2 FQGNSA. Trimming cost V 5 bases and J 1 base; bases outside gene matches: 5. The CDR3 coding sequence is TGTGCCAGCAGCCAACTAGCGGGGGGTTTCCAAGAGACCCAGTACTTC. It encodes CASSQLAGGFQETQYF.

The V gene is TRBV27, the J gene TRBJ2-1, with D tentatively TRBD1 or TRBD2 (5 bases each). The germline V and J ends were trimmed by 7 bases and 2 bases, with 21 bases remaining between them. The CDR3 totals 17 residues. Germline CDR1 is MNHEY and CDR2 is SMNVEV (reference sequence). The CDR3 sequence is CASMGPLTDETYNEQFF. The CDR3 DNA sequence: TGTGCCAGCATGGGACCCCTCACGGATGAGACCTACAATGAGCAGTTCTTC.

This clonotype was counted many times. The chain joins TRBV4-3 to TRBJ2-1; D is perhaps TRBD1 (5 bases). The CDR3 totals 15 residues. Trimming left V 1 base short and J 0 bases short, with 7 bases between. Germline V gene lookup returns CDR1 LGHNA and CDR2 YSLEER. The CDR3 sequence is CASSQGDSSYNEQFF. The CDR3 DNA reads TGCGCCAGCAGCCAAGGCGACAGCTCCTACAATGAGCAGTTCTTC.

This rearrangement joins TRBV3-1 to TRBJ1-3; D perhaps matches TRBD1 (6 bases). V lost 2 bases, J lost 2 bases, and 10 bases lay in between. The CDR3 is made up of 15 amino acids. Looked up from germline, CDR1 is LGHDT and CDR2 is YNNKEL (reference sequence). In DNA form, the CDR3 reads TGTGCCAGCAGCCAAAGGAACAGGGCTGGAAACACCATATATTTT. Amino acid sequence: CASSQRNRAGNTIYF.

This clonotype has only a few counts. The chain joins TRBV20-1 to TRBJ2-1; D ambiguous. From germline, CDR1 is DFQATT and CDR2 SNEGSKA (reference sequence). CDR3 length: 14 amino acids. V gave up 6 bases and J gave up 1 base, with 13 bases separating them. The DNA for the CDR3 is TGCAGTGCCAGAAGGGCCTCTTCCTACAATGAGCAGTTCTTC. Protein sequence: CSARRASSYNEQFF.

This clonotype was detected only a few times. The chain couples TRBV9 to TRBJ2-1; 8 bases agree with TRBD2. CDR1 and CDR2 (germline): SGDLS, YYNGEE. This CDR3 contains 18 residues. Trimming cost V 0 bases and J 3 bases; bases outside gene matches: 11. The CDR3 DNA is TGTGCCAGCAGCGTAGAAGCGGGAGCCCGAGTCCACTACAATGAGCAGTTCTTC. The encoded protein is CASSVEAGARVHYNEQFF.

This sequence joins TRBV7-2 and TRBJ2-7, with D maybe TRBD2 (5 bases). Germline V CDR1 and CDR2: SGHTA, FQGNSA. V lost 5 bases, J lost 0 bases, and 14 bases lay in between. CDR3 size: 15 residues. This CDR3 reads CASSNQPGSSYEQYF. CDR3 nucleotides: TGTGCCAGCAGCAACCAGCCGGGGAGCTCCTACGAGCAGTACTTC.

In its sample, this clonotype was seen a few times. J is TRBJ2-1 and V is TRBV21-1; the table's D gene call, TRBD1, was not cross checked with the DNA. TRBV21-1 is shown as a pseudogene. The CDR3 extends over 18 amino acids. CDR3 in DNA: TGTGCCAGCAGCAAAGTGACAATTCAGGGGCAGTGTATCAATGAGCAGTTCTTC. This gives the protein CASSKVTIQGQCINEQFF.

This clonotype was recorded at least ten times. The rearrangement uses TRBV11-1 and TRBJ2-1, with 8 bases identical to TRBD1. CDR3 length equals 18 residues. The trim removed 4 bases at V and 0 bases at J, leaving 11 bases unmatched. The germline gives CDR1 SGHAT, CDR2 FQDESV (reference sequence). The CDR3 sequence is CASSSPRETGVSYNEQFF. The DNA of the CDR3 is TGTGCCAGCAGCTCCCCTCGGGAGACAGGGGTCTCCTACAATGAGCAGTTCTTC.

This chain joins TRBV2 and TRBJ2-3; D is unclear. Germline V CDR1 and CDR2: SNHLY, FYNNEI. CDR3 length: 14 amino acids. Trimming left V 2 bases short and J 5 bases short, with 11 bases between. CDR3 sequence reads: CASSETLGKDTQYF. The CDR3 DNA sequence: TGTGCCAGCAGTGAAACGTTGGGGAAAGATACGCAGTATTTT. Based on the CDR3 plus reference TRBV2 and TRBJ2-3, the full variable domain is EPEVTQTPSHQVTQMGQEVILRCVPISNHLYFYWYRQILGQKVEFLVSFYNNEISEKSEIFDDQFSVERPDGSNFTLKIRSTKLEDSAMYFCASSETLGKDTQYFGPGTRLTVL.

This clonotype was counted between two and nine times. CDR3 sequence (DNA): TGTGCCATCCCAAGGACTAGCGGATATCTTAGCACAGATACGCAGTATTTT. Amino acid sequence: CAIPRTSGYLSTDTQYF. J is TRBJ2-3 and V is TRBV10-3, with 10 bases fitting TRBD2. The CDR3 sequence is 17 residues long. Trimming took 8 bases from V and 0 from J; bases not matched to a gene: 11. In germline, CDR1 is ENHRY, CDR2 SYGVKD.

This clonotype was detected ten times or more. This chain connects TRBV12-5 to TRBJ2-3; a weak D match, TRBD1 (5 bases). The CDR3 loop spans 19 amino acids. The germline V gene encodes CDR1 LGHNT and CDR2 FRNRAP. V was cut by 5 bases and J by 2 bases, with 26 bases left in between. CDR3 in DNA: TGTGCTAGTGGTAATCCAGGGTCCTCACCTAGAAGAGTCACAGATACGCAGTATTTT. Its translation is CASGNPGSSPRRVTDTQYF.

The J gene is TRBJ2-1, the V gene TRBV6-4; D unclear. The CDR3 consists of 14 residues. The ends were cut back, 0 bases at V and 9 bases at J, with 12 bases in the middle. Germline CDR1 MRHNA, CDR2 SNTAGT. CDR3: CASSDSNSQGEQFF. CDR3 DNA sequence: TGTGCCAGCAGTGACTCAAACAGTCAAGGTGAGCAGTTCTTC.

This clonotype was counted ten times or more. The chain joins TRBV6-1 to TRBJ2-1; a possible D gene is TRBD2 (6 bases). The ends were cut back, 4 bases at V and 7 bases at J, with 8 bases in the middle. CDR3 size: 12 residues. Germline CDR1 and CDR2: MNHNS and SASEGT. The chain's CDR3 is CASSGTNNEQFF. The CDR3 DNA sequence: TGTGCCAGCAGTGGGACTAATAATGAGCAGTTCTTC.

The sample holds a few counts of this clonotype. The chain links TRBV20-1 to TRBJ1-5; TRBD1 is a possible D gene (6 bases). This CDR3 spans 14 amino acids. Trimming cost V 6 bases and J 2 bases, with 14 bases left between them. Per germline, CDR1 DFQATT and CDR2 SNEGSKA (reference sequence). In nucleotides, the CDR3 is TGCAGTGCGAACAGGGAGGGCGGCAATCAGCCCCAGCATTTT. It encodes CSANREGGNQPQHF.

This clonotype was seen more than once but under ten times. V and J are TRBV28 and TRBJ1-5; D remains unclear. The CDR3 totals 14 residues. V lost 8 bases and J lost 2, with 13 bases in between. CDR1 is MDHEN, CDR2 SYDVKM, per germline. This CDR3 reads CASLGPGGNQPQHF. CDR3 in DNA: TGTGCCAGCCTAGGACCCGGGGGCAATCAGCCCCAGCATTTT.

This clonotype has just a few counts. The chain is built from TRBV10-2 and TRBJ1-5; D is unclear. The CDR3 is 14 residues long. V was clipped by 3 bases and J by 0 bases, with 6 bases between them. The germline CDR1 and CDR2 sequences are WSHSY and SAAADI. CDR3 nucleotide sequence: TGCGCCAGCAGTGAAGGGTATAGCAATCAGCCCCAGCATTTT. Protein: CASSEGYSNQPQHF.

This clonotype occurred a few times. The chain recombines TRBV7-8 with TRBJ2-3, with 9 nucleotides matching TRBD2. CDR3 size: 17 residues. Germline CDR1 and CDR2: SGHVS and FQNEAQ. Trimming took 3 bases from V and 0 from J; bases not matched to a gene: 7. CDR3 nucleotide sequence: TGTGCCAGCAGCTTTCCCGGGACTAGCTCTAGCACAGATACGCAGTATTTT. This sequence encodes CASSFPGTSSSTDTQYF.

This clonotype was counted a few times. V and J are TRBV7-2 and TRBJ2-2, with D perhaps matching TRBD1 (6 bases). From germline, CDR1 is SGHTA and CDR2 FQGNSA. Trimming took off 4 bases at V and 2 bases at J, with 11 bases between the two ends. This CDR3 comprises 15 residues. The CDR3 nucleotides are TGTGCCAGCAGCTCCCGACAGGTTAACACCGGGGAGCTGTTTTTT. It specifies CASSSRQVNTGELFF.

This clonotype was counted between two and nine times. This chain links TRBV18 with TRBJ2-1; D ambiguous. Deletions cut 1 base from V and 7 bases from J, with 23 bases between. Looked up from germline, CDR1 is KGHSH and CDR2 is LQKENI. The length of the CDR3 is 18 residues. The CDR3 DNA sequence: TGTGCCAGCTCACCACGACTCTCTGAACTGCCAAGCCGGAATGAGCAGTTCTTC. This encodes CASSPRLSELPSRNEQFF.